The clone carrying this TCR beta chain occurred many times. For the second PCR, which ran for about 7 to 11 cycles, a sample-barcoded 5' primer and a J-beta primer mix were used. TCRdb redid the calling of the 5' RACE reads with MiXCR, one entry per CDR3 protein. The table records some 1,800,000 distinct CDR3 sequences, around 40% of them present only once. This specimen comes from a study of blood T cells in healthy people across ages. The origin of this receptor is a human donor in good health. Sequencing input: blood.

The CDR3 DNA sequence: TGTGCCAGCAGCATCAACTACGAGCAGTACTTC. It codes for CASSINYEQYF. The V and J genes are TRBV28 and TRBJ2-7, with D uncertain. CDR1 and CDR2 (germline): MDHEN, SYDVKM. This CDR3 contains 11 residues. V was shortened by 6 bases and J by 3 bases, with 6 bases between the two germline ends.